This TCR beta chain was captured in a study of blood T cell repertoires in COVID-19. Study context: Acute and convalescent COVID-19 samples came from the United States, Italy and Spain. Sample material is recorded as cDNA or gDNA derived from T cells, B-cell-depleted T cells, or PBMCs.

The authors' processing: It was from reference gene primer amplification that nucleated cell counts were estimated. TCRdb keeps only in-frame clones here, not all; method: immunoSEQ multiplex PCR. Clone size and V and J calls were adopted from that table, with D and trimming inferred from the DNA. The sample holds about 110,000 clones, roughly 84% seen once. The TCR sequence derives from a woman aged 40-49 years with acute or convalescent COVID-19. Material: peripheral blood.

The chain's CDR3 is CASSPLSGGGEKLFF. In nucleotides, the CDR3 is TGTGCCAGCAGTCCGTTGTCAGGGGGCGGTGAAAAACTGTTTTTT. This chain uses TRBV6-2 or TRBV6-3 with TRBJ1-4; 8 bases agree with TRBD1. CDR3 length: 15 amino acids. The J segment lost 7 bases and the V segment lost 5 bases, leaving 9 bases of the junction unmatched. Germline CDR1 and CDR2: MNHEY and SVGEGT.